The 18 T cell receptor beta chains presented below share a single source sample, sequenced in a study of response to subunit inactivated influenza vaccine. TCRdb processed the RT-PCR reads anew with MiXCR; each CDR3 protein has one entry. The sample lists 700,000 to 900,000 distinct CDR3 sequences, 21% occurring once. This sample comprised PBMCs from blood, obtained 4 to 6 days after vaccination. The source of these receptors is a man over 45 who received an inactivated influenza vaccine.

This clonotype has more than one count but fewer than ten. This chain links TRBV6-2 or TRBV6-3 with TRBJ2-2; D is tentatively TRBD1 or TRBD2 (5 bases each). This CDR3 contains 17 residues. The V gene lost 2 bases and the J gene lost 1 base, with 14 bases spanning the gap. Germline V gene lookup returns CDR1 MNHEY and CDR2 SVGEGT. Here the CDR3 reads CASSYPRGNLNTGELFF. The CDR3 DNA sequence: TGTGCCAGCAGTTACCCTCGGGGCAATCTGAACACCGGGGAGCTGTTTTTT.

The chain recombines TRBV20-1 with TRBJ2-3; perhaps D is TRBD1 or TRBD2 (5 bases each). CDR1 is DFQATT, CDR2 SNEGSKA, per germline (reference sequence). The V and J ends lost 5 bases and 6 bases respectively, with 15 bases between them. The CDR3 has 13 amino acids. This CDR3 is CSAVLGVWDTQYF. CDR3 nucleotides: TGCAGTGCTGTTCTGGGGGTCTGGGATACGCAGTATTTT.

This clonotype was counted many times. The V call is TRBV24-1, the J call TRBJ2-3; 7 bases align to TRBD1. Germline V lookup: CDR1 KGHDR, CDR2 SFDVKD. V lost 4 bases to trimming and J lost 14 bases; unmatched junction nucleotides: 17. This CDR3 spans 15 amino acids. The CDR3 DNA is TGTGCCACCAGTGAGCATGCCGGGACAGCGAGCGTGGTGTATTTT. Its translation: CATSEHAGTASVVYF.

This clonotype was seen a few times. The chain has TRBV14 and TRBJ2-3, with TRBD2 matching over 7 bases. V trimming: 4 bases; J trimming: 3 bases; junction bases outside the gene matches: 10. The CDR3 is made up of 16 amino acids. The germline CDR1 and CDR2 sequences are SGHDN and FVKESK. The CDR3 DNA reads as TGTGCCAGCAGCCTCCTGGGGGGGGTGCCTACAGATACGCAGTATTTT. It yields the protein CASSLLGGVPTDTQYF.

This clonotype was seen more than once but under ten times. The chain is built from TRBV29-1 and TRBJ2-5; TRBD1 matches 8 bases. Looked up from germline, CDR1 is SQVTM and CDR2 is ANQGSEA. The CDR3 runs 13 residues. V was clipped by 3 bases and J by 5 bases; unmatched bases: 5. The CDR3 nucleotides read TGCAGCGTTGACAGGGGGCACGGGGAGACCCAGTACTTC. Amino acids: CSVDRGHGETQYF.

In its sample, this clonotype was seen many times. The rearrangement joins TRBV4-2 to TRBJ2-3; D may be TRBD2 (6 bases). CDR3 length equals 15 residues. Germline CDR1 LGHNA, CDR2 YNFKEQ. Trimming took 0 bases from V and 0 from J, leaving 7 bases between them. The CDR3 coding sequence is TGTGCCAGCAGCCAAGATGGGACTAGCACAGATACGCAGTATTTT. It encodes CASSQDGTSTDTQYF.

This clonotype has only a few counts. The chain uses TRBV18 and TRBJ1-2; 7 bases are shared with TRBD1. Trimming took 6 bases from V and 5 from J; bases not matched to a gene: 6. Germline V gene data show CDR1 as KGHSH and CDR2 as LQKENI. This CDR3 spans 13 amino acids. The CDR3 DNA reads TGTGCCAGCTCGACAGGGAGCAGGTATGGCTACACCTTC. It is translated as CASSTGSRYGYTF.

This clonotype was counted between two and nine times. The rearrangement uses TRBV20-1 and TRBJ1-1, with D possibly TRBD1 on 6 matching bases. From germline, CDR1 is DFQATT and CDR2 SNEGSKA (reference sequence). This CDR3 contains 14 residues. In DNA form, the CDR3 reads TGCAGGGGTGGACAGCGAGGGGTTAACACTGAAGCTTTCTTT. This codes for CRGGQRGVNTEAFF.

The chain couples TRBV11-2 to TRBJ2-5; TRBD2 agrees at 9 bases. Losses at the gene ends were 5 bases for V and 5 bases for J; bases not matched to a gene: 9. Germline assignment: CDR1 SGHAT and CDR2 FQNNGV. The CDR3 has 15 amino acids. The chain's CDR3 is CASSTPAGGMETQYF. The DNA for the CDR3 is TGTGCCAGCAGCACACCGGCGGGAGGGATGGAGACCCAGTACTTC.

This clonotype turned up a few times. CDR3 DNA: TGTGCCATCAGTACAAGGTTAATCTATGGCTACACCTTC. Translation: CAISTRLIYGYTF. The chain has TRBV10-3 and TRBJ1-2, with unresolved D. Deletions cut 5 bases from V and 4 bases from J, with 11 bases between. The V gene's germline CDR1 is ENHRY and CDR2 SYGVKD. The CDR3 runs 13 residues.

The CDR3 here is CSARDRIAGAYNEQFF. DNA for the CDR3: TGCAGTGCTAGAGATCGGATAGCGGGGGCTTACAATGAGCAGTTCTTC. The chain carries TRBV20-1 and TRBJ2-1; the match to TRBD2 covers 9 bases. Germline loops: CDR1 DFQATT, CDR2 SNEGSKA (reference sequence). The CDR3 covers 16 residues. Losses at the gene ends were 0 bases for V and 4 bases for J; bases not matched to a gene: 7.

There are a few counts of this clonotype. This chain links TRBV10-3 with TRBJ2-2; tentatively, D is TRBD2 (6 bases). Germline loops: CDR1 ENHRY, CDR2 SYGVKD. The ends were cut back, 10 bases at V and 1 base at J, with 13 bases in the middle. CDR3 length: 14 residues. Here the CDR3 DNA reads TGTGCCACGGGGAGGCCTCTGAACACCGGGGAGCTGTTTTTT. It is translated as CATGRPLNTGELFF.

The J gene is TRBJ2-7, the V gene TRBV28; 7 positions agree with TRBD1. Looked up from germline, CDR1 is MDHEN and CDR2 is SYDVKM. The V gene end was trimmed by 8 bases and the J gene end by 3 bases; junction bases not matched to a gene: 7. The CDR3 is 13 amino acids. The CDR3 nucleotides are TGTGCCAGCGGACCAGGGGGTATCTACGAGCAGTACTTC. It codes for CASGPGGIYEQYF.

The J gene is TRBJ2-7, the V gene TRBV20-1; 11 bases map to TRBD1. V shed 1 base and J 7 bases; nucleotides not matched to a gene: 6. This CDR3 spans 14 amino acids. From germline, CDR1 is DFQATT and CDR2 SNEGSKA (reference sequence). The DNA of the CDR3 is TGCAGTGCTAGAGCCGGACAGGGGGCGCCTGAGCAGTACTTC. Protein sequence: CSARAGQGAPEQYF.

This clonotype was counted many times. The CDR3 loop reads CASSFRREETQYF. In nucleotides, the CDR3 is TGTGCCAGCAGTTTCAGACGGGAAGAGACCCAGTACTTC. The rearrangement links TRBV27 to TRBJ2-5; no clear D. Between the trimmed V and J ends, which lost 3 bases and 3 bases, there was a span of 8 bases. The CDR3 covers 13 residues. CDR1 and CDR2 (germline): MNHEY, SMNVEV (reference sequence).

There are a few counts of this clonotype. The V call is TRBV20-1, the J call TRBJ2-3, with D possibly being TRBD2 (5 bases). Per germline, CDR1 DFQATT and CDR2 SNEGSKA (reference sequence). Deletions cut 3 bases from V and 0 bases from J, with 10 bases between. The CDR3 contains 14 residues. The CDR3 bases are TGCAGTGCTAGGCTAACGGGGAGCACAGATACGCAGTATTTT. Its protein is CSARLTGSTDTQYF.

This clonotype occurred once. The genes are TRBV7-2 and TRBJ2-1; TRBD1 might be the D (6 bases). The CDR3 length is 12 residues. From germline, CDR1 is SGHTA and CDR2 FQGNSA. The V gene lost 6 bases and the J gene lost 10 bases, with 13 bases spanning the gap. CDR3 sequence: CASRPSDREQFF. DNA for the CDR3: TGTGCCAGCAGACCGAGTGACAGGGAGCAGTTCTTC.

The sample holds many counts of this clonotype. The chain has TRBV5-1 and TRBJ2-3; 7 bases align to TRBD1. The germline V gene has CDR1 SGHRS and CDR2 YFSETQ. The CDR3 is 17 amino acids. The ends lost 5 bases at V and 3 bases at J; junction bases unmatched: 15. CDR3 sequence: CASRRQGRIYRTDTQYF. CDR3 DNA: TGCGCCAGCAGACGACAGGGCCGCATTTACAGAACAGATACGCAGTATTTT.